Below, 29 T cell receptor beta chains from the same sample are listed, as sequenced in a study of CD8+CD57+ T cells in acquired aplastic anemia. The template for TCR beta VDJ and CDR3 sequence profiling was genomic DNA. From the reads, TCRdb called clonotypes with MiXCR, one entry per CDR3 protein. The sample consists of fewer than 85,000 distinct CDR3 sequences, 55% to 75% of them appearing once. Patients picked for sequencing had shown CD8+CD57+ cell expansion detected by flow cytometry. Material for sequencing was sorted CD4+, CD8+, or CD8+CD57+ T cells (not recorded which) from PBMCs. The receptors come from a human donor with aplastic anemia.

This clonotype showed up many times. The genes are TRBV9 and TRBJ1-1; D unclear. V was pared by 5 bases and J by 6 bases, with 2 bases between. The CDR3 covers 9 residues. Germline CDR1 is SGDLS and CDR2 is YYNGEE. The CDR3 is CASSPEAFF. CDR3 bases: TGTGCCAGCAGTCCTGAAGCTTTCTTT.

This clonotype was seen a single time. The chain links TRBV5-1 to TRBJ2-7; possible D gene TRBD1, 6 bases. CDR1 and CDR2 from the germline V gene are SGHRS and YFSETQ. The germline V and J ends were trimmed by 4 bases and 1 base, with 12 bases remaining between them. This CDR3 spans 14 amino acids. CDR3 sequence reads: CASSLGGQSYEQYF. CDR3 coding DNA: TGCGCCAGCAGCCTCGGAGGACAGTCCTACGAGCAGTACTTC. The full variable domain, rest sourced from reference TRBV5-1 and TRBJ2-7, is KAGVTQTPRYLIKTRGQQVTLSCSPISGHRSVSWYQQTPGQGLQFLFEYFSETQRNKGNFPGRFSGRQFSNSRSEMNVSTLELGDSALYLCASSLGGQSYEQYFGPGTRLTVT.

The rearrangement links TRBV15 to TRBJ2-5; D not certain. The CDR3 has 13 amino acids. The germline V gene has CDR1 LNHNV and CDR2 YYDKDF (reference sequence). V was cut by 5 bases and J by 4 bases, with 11 bases left in between. This CDR3 reads CATSGALLETQYF. CDR3 DNA sequence: TGTGCCACCAGCGGCGCGTTGTTAGAGACCCAGTACTTC.

The sample holds a few counts of this clonotype. The chain employs TRBV10-3 and TRBJ2-6, with no clear D. This CDR3 comprises 15 residues. Germline V gene data show CDR1 as ENHRY and CDR2 as SYGVKD. Trimming left V 9 bases short and J 0 bases short, with 12 bases between. CDR3 sequence reads: CAMAWGGSGANVLTF. The CDR3 DNA reads as TGTGCCATGGCTTGGGGTGGCTCTGGGGCCAACGTCCTGACTTTC.

The rearrangement joins TRBV2 to TRBJ2-1; D remains unclear. Germline V lookup: CDR1 SNHLY, CDR2 FYNNEI. The V gene lost 0 bases and the J gene lost 7 bases, with 19 bases spanning the gap. The CDR3 spans 17 residues. The CDR3 loop is CASSEALLTSTLNEQFF. DNA of the CDR3: TGTGCCAGCAGTGAAGCTTTACTAACCAGCACCCTGAATGAGCAGTTCTTC.

Only one count was recorded for this clonotype. This rearrangement joins TRBV7-3 to TRBJ2-1, with D uncertain. Germline V gives CDR1 SGHTA, CDR2 FQGTGA. The CDR3 spans 15 residues. V was shortened by 2 bases and J by 2 bases, with 10 bases between the two germline ends. CDR3 sequence reads: CASSLGPDTYNEQFF. In nucleotides, the CDR3 is TGTGCCAGCAGCTTAGGTCCGGATACCTACAATGAGCAGTTCTTC.

This clonotype has at least ten counts. The genes are TRBV6-1 and TRBJ2-2, with TRBD1 matching 9 bases. Germline loops: CDR1 MNHNS, CDR2 SASEGT. This CDR3 has 14 amino acids. V dropped 5 bases and J dropped 9; count of bases not matched to a gene: 7. This CDR3 is CASSPGQGHRELFF. CDR3 DNA: TGTGCCAGCAGTCCGGGACAGGGCCACCGGGAGCTGTTTTTT.

V gene TRBV27 combines with J gene TRBJ1-2; 8 bases are a match to TRBD1. Looked up from germline, CDR1 is MNHEY and CDR2 is SMNVEV (reference sequence). The CDR3 contains 14 residues. After removal of 3 bases from V and 2 bases from J, the junction contained 2 bases not matched to a gene. Here the CDR3 reads CASSLQGANYGYTF. Written as DNA, the CDR3 is TGTGCCAGCAGTTTGCAGGGGGCGAACTATGGCTACACCTTC.

CDR3 DNA: TGTGCCAGTGCCTCGCTAGCGGGCTACAATGAGCAGTTCTTC. It translates to CASASLAGYNEQFF. The V gene is TRBV2, the J gene TRBJ2-1, with 8 positions matching TRBD2. The germline gives CDR1 SNHLY, CDR2 FYNNEI. CDR3 length equals 14 residues. J was trimmed by 3 bases and V by 9 bases; bases with no gene match: 7. Variable domain in full (rest from reference TRBV2 and TRBJ2-1): EPEVTQTPSHQVTQMGQEVILRCVPISNHLYFYWYRQILGQKVEFLVSFYNNEISEKSEIFDDQFSVERPDGSNFTLKIRSTKLEDSAMYFCASASLAGYNEQFFGPGTRLTVL.

The chain has TRBV20-1 and TRBJ1-2; the D is unclear. This CDR3 is built from 10 residues. The V gene lost 5 bases and the J gene lost 7 bases, with 8 bases spanning the gap. Germline V CDR1 and CDR2: DFQATT, SNEGSKA (reference sequence). The CDR3 loop is CSAPGFGYTF. The DNA of the CDR3 is TGCAGTGCTCCCGGTTTTGGCTACACCTTC.

This clonotype was recorded at least ten times. In nucleotides, the CDR3 is TGTGCCAGCAGCTTAGCAGGTTTAGACGAGCAGTTCTTC. Encoded protein: CASSLAGLDEQFF. This chain joins TRBV7-2 and TRBJ2-1; the D is unclear. Germline values: CDR1 SGHTA, CDR2 FQGNSA. This CDR3 region has 13 residues. V lost 0 bases, J lost 10 bases, and 10 bases lay in between.

This clonotype was counted a single time. The chain links TRBV5-1 to TRBJ1-6; 8 nucleotides align to TRBD1. CDR1 and CDR2 (germline): SGHRS, YFSETQ. The CDR3 sequence is 16 residues long. Germline trimming cut 3 bases from V and 6 bases from J; bases unmatched to any gene: 8. CDR3 in amino acids: CASSYSGQGSNSPLHF. The CDR3 region has the DNA TGCGCCAGCAGCTACAGCGGACAGGGTTCTAATTCACCCCTCCACTTT.

This chain links TRBV2 with TRBJ1-2, with 9 nucleotides matching TRBD1. The trim removed 9 bases at V and 4 bases at J, leaving 3 bases unmatched. Germline loops: CDR1 SNHLY, CDR2 FYNNEI. The CDR3 covers 12 residues. The CDR3 DNA reads as TGTGCCAGGTCGGGACAGGGCTATGGCTACACCTTC. It is translated as CARSGQGYGYTF.

As DNA, the CDR3 is TGTGCCAGCAGTCCCACTAGCGGGTCCGCAGATACGCAGTATTTT. Protein sequence: CASSPTSGSADTQYF. The rearrangement links TRBV6-1 to TRBJ2-3; 9 nucleotides match TRBD2. Germline-derived CDR1 and CDR2 are MNHNS and SASEGT. This CDR3 region has 15 residues. V gave up 5 bases and J gave up 4 bases; unmatched junction bases: 7.

This clonotype occurred many times. The V and J genes are TRBV9 and TRBJ2-7, with D uncertain. Deletions cut 3 bases from V and 2 bases from J, with 12 bases between. Germline V CDR1 and CDR2: SGDLS, YYNGEE. The CDR3 contains 14 residues. The CDR3 DNA reads TGTGCCAGCAGCGGTACACTTATGCCCTACGAGCAGTACTTC. Protein: CASSGTLMPYEQYF.

The V and J genes are TRBV7-3 and TRBJ1-1, with D uncertain. Looked up from germline, CDR1 is SGHTA and CDR2 is FQGTGA. V gave up 2 bases and J gave up 2 bases, with 6 bases separating them. CDR3 length: 13 residues. In nucleotides, the CDR3 is TGTGCCAGCAGCTTAGCAGGAAACACTGAAGCTTTCTTT. It encodes CASSLAGNTEAFF.

The chain joins TRBV11-1 to TRBJ2-7; 11 bases line up with TRBD2. The junction had 5 bases not matched to a gene; V was cut back by 1 base and J by 6 bases. CDR3 length equals 15 residues. The germline V gene encodes CDR1 SGHAT and CDR2 FQDESV (reference sequence). The DNA of the CDR3 is TGTGCCAGCAGCTTAGTAGCGGGAGGGGGAGGCGAGCAGTACTTC. Encoded protein: CASSLVAGGGGEQYF.

This rearrangement joins TRBV7-8 to TRBJ2-3; D remains unclear. Germline V gives CDR1 SGHVS, CDR2 FQNEAQ. V lost 1 base to trimming and J lost 3 bases, with 8 bases between them. CDR3 length: 14 amino acids. The CDR3 loop reads CASSLGQSTDTQYF. CDR3 coding DNA: TGTGCCAGCAGCTTAGGGCAGTCAACAGATACGCAGTATTTT.

The chain joins TRBV7-8 to TRBJ2-7; no clear D gene. The CDR3 runs 12 residues. In germline, CDR1 is SGHVS, CDR2 FQNEAQ. Trimming pared 2 bases from V and 6 bases from J, leaving 8 bases between. The CDR3 loop reads CASSLQFREQYF. For the CDR3, the DNA is TGTGCCAGCAGCTTACAATTCCGCGAGCAGTACTTC.

This clonotype showed up just a few times. In nucleotides, the CDR3 is TGTGCCAGCAGTGAGGGGACAGGGGGCACGACCCAGTACTTC. As protein: CASSEGTGGTTQYF. The chain recombines TRBV25-1 with TRBJ2-7; 12 bases are shared with TRBD1. The last part of the DNA fits TRBJ2-5 better; the J call may be wrong. The length of the CDR3 is 14 residues. From germline, CDR1 is MGHDK and CDR2 SYGVNS.

This clonotype was found a few times. This chain links TRBV2 with TRBJ1-4, with a tentative D call TRBD1 (6 bases). The germline V gene encodes CDR1 SNHLY and CDR2 FYNNEI. The CDR3 contains 14 residues. This CDR3 is CATKPDRSVEKLFF. CDR3 nucleotides: TGTGCAACGAAGCCAGACAGGTCTGTGGAAAAACTGTTTTTT.

The chain has TRBV5-6 and TRBJ1-2, with a weak D call TRBD1 (5 bases). Germline-derived CDR1 and CDR2 are SGHDT and YYEEEE. Trimming left V 3 bases short and J 4 bases short, with 13 bases between. This CDR3 spans 14 amino acids. The CDR3 region has the DNA TGTGCCAGCAGCTCCGGGACGGCAATCTATGGCTACACCTTC. Translating it yields CASSSGTAIYGYTF. Using reference TRBV5-6 and TRBJ1-2 for the parts outside the CDR3, the full variable domain is DAGVTQSPTHLIKTRGQQVTLRCSPKSGHDTVSWYQQALGQGPQFIFQYYEEEERQRGNFPDRFSGHQFPNYSSELNVNALLLGDSALYLCASSSGTAIYGYTFGSGTRLTVV.

J is TRBJ2-2 and V is TRBV12-3 or TRBV12-4; D possibly corresponds to TRBD1 (6 bases). V lost 5 bases and J lost 6, with 10 bases in between. The CDR3 loop spans 13 amino acids. CDR3 DNA: TGTGCCAGCAGTCCCCCAGGGGCCGGGGAGCTGTTTTTT. It specifies CASSPPGAGELFF.

The chain employs TRBV6-5 and TRBJ2-7, with D possibly called TRBD1 or TRBD2 (5 bases each). CDR1 and CDR2 (germline): MNHEY, SVGAGI. The CDR3 runs to 13 residues. The germline V and J ends were trimmed by 5 bases and 2 bases, with 10 bases remaining between them. DNA of the CDR3: TGTGCCAGCAGTCACGGGACCACCTACGAGCAGTACTTC. Translating it yields CASSHGTTYEQYF.

The chain uses TRBV9 and TRBJ1-2; 7 bases align to TRBD1. Germline CDR1 reads SGDLS; CDR2 reads YYNGEE. V lost 4 bases, J lost 7 bases, and 7 bases stayed unmatched. CDR3 length equals 13 residues. As DNA, the CDR3 is TGTGCCAGCAGCACGCAGGGGGTGGGTGGCTACACCTTC. Translated, it gives CASSTQGVGGYTF.

The chain is built from TRBV2 and TRBJ2-1, with no clear D. Germline V CDR1 and CDR2: SNHLY, FYNNEI. Trimming removed 7 bases from V and 5 bases from J, with 12 bases in between. The CDR3 loop spans 13 amino acids. The CDR3, as DNA: TGTGCCAGCACTCCCGGGCCCCACAATGAGCAGTTCTTC. It translates to CASTPGPHNEQFF.

In this sample, this clonotype turned up a few times. The genes are TRBV10-3 and TRBJ1-3, with 7 bases lining up with TRBD1. The CDR3 is made up of 18 amino acids. The V and J ends lost 6 bases and 0 bases, in that order; junction bases with no gene match: 14. Looked up from germline, CDR1 is ENHRY and CDR2 is SYGVKD. The CDR3 DNA is TGTGCCATCAGAGGGACAGCGGGACCCATGAGCTCTGGAAACACCATATATTTT. Translated: CAIRGTAGPMSSGNTIYF.

The rearrangement joins TRBV11-2 to TRBJ2-1, with 8 positions matching TRBD2. Germline V gene data show CDR1 as SGHAT and CDR2 as FQNNGV. CDR3 size: 15 residues. The junction had 3 bases not matched to a gene; V was cut back by 3 bases and J by 2 bases. As DNA, the CDR3 is TGTGCCAGCAGCTTCAACGGGGGGGCCTACAATGAGCAGTTCTTC. It is translated as CASSFNGGAYNEQFF.

The chain employs TRBV7-3 and TRBJ1-6; 8 nucleotides match TRBD1. The junction had 4 bases not matched to a gene; V was cut back by 2 bases and J by 7 bases. The CDR3 length is 15 residues. CDR1 and CDR2 from the germline V gene are SGHTA and FQGTGA. CDR3 protein: CASSLAGQVNSPLHF. CDR3 coding DNA: TGTGCCAGCAGCTTAGCGGGACAGGTCAATTCACCCCTCCACTTT.